The next 14 T cell receptor beta chains were all read from a single sample in a study of T cell repertoires in cytomegalovirus infection. These receptors' targets are unknown. TCRdb ran MiXCR on the reads and lists one entry per CDR3 protein. The sample shows 650,000 to 850,000 distinct CDR3 sequences, approximately 32% of them seen only once. The sample in question was cultured CD8+ T cells from PBMCs, obtained from culture after CMV antigen stimulation. The receptor set was obtained from a human donor in good health (CMV status not recorded). Some clones in this sample may be carry-over from other donors' samples.

The V and J genes are TRBV13 and TRBJ2-1, with a possible D match to TRBD2 (5 bases). Germline CDR1 reads PRHDT; CDR2 reads FYEKMQ (reference sequence). The CDR3 consists of 15 residues. V was shortened by 5 bases and J by 0 bases, with 11 bases between the two germline ends. This chain's CDR3 is CASSHNRGSYNEQFF. DNA for the CDR3: TGTGCCAGCAGCCACAACCGGGGCTCCTACAATGAGCAGTTCTTC.

This chain joins TRBV19 and TRBJ2-1; D gene ambiguous. The CDR3 is made up of 11 amino acids. V shed 7 bases and J shed 5 bases, with 6 bases lying between them. CDR1 and CDR2 from the germline V gene are LNHDA and SQIVND (reference sequence). In nucleotides, the CDR3 is TGTGCCAGTACCCAGAACAATGAGCAGTTCTTC. Its protein is CASTQNNEQFF.

The chain is built from TRBV10-3 and TRBJ1-2; TRBD1 aligns across 7 bases. V gave up 6 bases and J gave up 5 bases; unmatched junction bases: 21. The length of the CDR3 is 18 residues. The germline V gene has CDR1 ENHRY and CDR2 SYGVKD. CDR3 region: CAIRGSGTVPSPIYGYTF. CDR3 DNA: TGTGCCATCAGGGGGTCAGGGACAGTCCCCAGTCCCATTTATGGCTACACCTTC.

In this sample, this clonotype turned up a few times. J is TRBJ1-5 and V is TRBV2; D not certain. Per germline, CDR1 SNHLY and CDR2 FYNNEI. V was cut by 6 bases and J by 0 bases, with 9 bases left in between. The CDR3 is 14 residues long. The CDR3 sequence is CASRAGNSNQPQHF. CDR3 nucleotides: TGTGCCAGCAGGGCGGGGAATAGCAATCAGCCCCAGCATTTT.

This clonotype was observed once. This rearrangement joins TRBV10-1 to TRBJ1-4; D is possibly TRBD1 (5 bases). This CDR3 contains 13 residues. V dropped 3 bases and J dropped 8 bases, with 10 bases sitting between them. Germline V gives CDR1 WNHNN, CDR2 SYGVQD (reference sequence). The CDR3 spells CASSDKGSEKLFF. CDR3 nucleotides: TGCGCCAGCAGTGATAAGGGGAGCGAAAAACTGTTTTTT.

V gene TRBV19 combines with J gene TRBJ2-1, with D possibly being TRBD1 or TRBD2 (7 bases each). The germline V and J ends were trimmed by 4 bases and 7 bases, with 23 bases remaining between them. Germline loops: CDR1 LNHDA, CDR2 SQIVND (reference sequence). The CDR3 contains 17 residues. The CDR3 region has the DNA TGTGCCAGTAGTAGGGGGCCCATGGGAGGGGGCAGGAATGAGCAGTTCTTC. Amino acids: CASSRGPMGGGRNEQFF.

The genes are TRBV6-1 and TRBJ1-6; D gene ambiguous. The germline V gene has CDR1 MNHNS and CDR2 SASEGT. The CDR3 covers 14 residues. With 6 bases removed from V and 4 bases from J, the gap between germline ends came to 10 bases. CDR3 protein: CASSVRDYNSPLHF. The CDR3 nucleotides read TGTGCCAGCAGCGTACGGGATTATAATTCACCCCTCCACTTT.

In its sample, this clonotype was seen a few times. This chain links TRBV7-8 with TRBJ2-5; 11 nucleotides match TRBD2. V was clipped by 0 bases and J by 5 bases; unmatched bases: 8. CDR3 length equals 17 residues. CDR1 is SGHVS, CDR2 FQNEAQ, per germline. The CDR3 DNA follows: TGTGCCAGCAGCTTAGCGCGACTAGCGGGACGGGGGGAGACCCAGTACTTC. Translating gives CASSLARLAGRGETQYF.

The chain couples TRBV5-1 to TRBJ2-2; D is unresolved. Between the trimmed V and J ends, which lost 2 bases and 6 bases, there was a span of 8 bases. The CDR3 extends over 13 amino acids. In germline, CDR1 is SGHRS, CDR2 YFSETQ. CDR3 sequence (DNA): TGCGCCAGCAGCTTCAACTGGGCCGGGGAGCTGTTTTTT. Its translation is CASSFNWAGELFF.

This clonotype came up a few times. The V and J genes are TRBV6-2 or TRBV6-3 and TRBJ2-1, with D perhaps TRBD2 (6 bases). This CDR3 comprises 13 residues. Germline-derived CDR1 and CDR2 are MNHEY and SVGEGT. Between the trimmed V and J ends, which lost 4 bases and 7 bases, there was a span of 11 bases. CDR3 coding DNA: TGTGCCAGCAGTTTATTCCGGGGGAATGAGCAGTTCTTC. Protein: CASSLFRGNEQFF.

Ten or more counts support this clonotype. The chain has TRBV12-3 or TRBV12-4 and TRBJ1-1; TRBD1 aligns across 7 bases. CDR3 length: 13 amino acids. J gave up 3 bases and V 10 bases, and 8 bases lay outside the gene matches. CDR3 sequence: CANPGQRYTEAFF. The CDR3 DNA reads TGTGCCAACCCGGGACAGCGTTACACTGAAGCTTTCTTT.

The sample holds a few counts of this clonotype. The chain joins TRBV6-2 or TRBV6-3 to TRBJ2-1, with 8 bases lining up with TRBD1. Germline V CDR1 and CDR2: MNHEY, SVGEGT. The CDR3 has 16 amino acids. V lost 6 bases to trimming and J lost 2 bases; unmatched junction nucleotides: 9. The CDR3 region is CASSPSARGPYNEQFF. The CDR3 region has the DNA TGTGCCAGCAGCCCGTCTGCCAGGGGGCCCTACAATGAGCAGTTCTTC.

V is TRBV27 and J is TRBJ2-3; D perhaps matches TRBD1 (5 bases). Germline V lookup: CDR1 MNHEY, CDR2 SMNVEV (reference sequence). Trimming took 4 bases from V and 4 from J, leaving 12 bases between them. The CDR3 has 14 amino acids. CDR3 region: CASSSISGPDTQYF. The CDR3 DNA is TGTGCCAGCAGTTCAATCTCAGGGCCAGATACGCAGTATTTT.

This clonotype was observed a few times. The gene calls are TRBV25-1 and TRBJ1-5; D unresolved. Trimming shortened V by 8 bases and J by 0 bases, and 8 bases separated the two germline ends. CDR1 MGHDK and CDR2 SYGVNS come from the germline V gene. The CDR3 consists of 13 residues. DNA for the CDR3: TGTGCCAGCCAACAAAATAGCAATCAGCCCCAGCATTTT. Amino acids: CASQQNSNQPQHF.